The clone carrying this TCR beta chain was counted only a few times. What it recognizes is unknown. The sample belongs to a study of beta chain features in type 1 diabetes. General study results and limits: A pattern of fewer insertions and more deletions at VDJ junctions was seen in type 1 diabetes patients. Healthy donors had naive, central memory and Treg TCRB repertoires that appeared less similar than those seen among patients.

Reverse transcription of all isolated RNA meant that expressed TCRB transcripts were sequenced. Sequencing used immunoSEQ multiplex PCR; TCRdb keeps in-frame clones, though not all of them. The sample includes approximately 470,000 clones, around 30% of them seen just once. This CDR3 spans 16 amino acids. The V and J ends lost 0 bases and 3 bases respectively, with 15 bases between them. Germline CDR1 and CDR2: LNHNV and YYDKDF (reference sequence). The clonotype originates from a man aged 18-30 years in good health. Sequencing was carried out using naive CD4+ T cells from blood. This sequence joins TRBV15 and TRBJ2-7, with D perhaps matching TRBD2 (6 bases). CDR3 coding DNA: TGTGCCACCAGCAGAGATCGGGCTAGCGCGCACTACGAGCAGTACTTC. It yields the protein CATSRDRASAHYEQYF.